This is a list of T cell receptor beta chains from one sample in a study of tumor and adjacent non-tumor tissue in lung cancer. TCRdb ran MiXCR on the multiplex PCR reads and lists one entry per CDR3 protein. The sample lists about 80,000 distinct CDR3 sequences, roughly 80% seen once, with less than 60% in the top ten. The sequenced sample was distant non-tumor lung tissue. Source of these receptors: a man aged 60-69 years with non-small cell lung cancer. CDR3s include the opening cysteine and the closing phenylalanine or tryptophan. The D gene is left open where the match is weak. Where a row states a size, it is once, few, many or the class of an expanded clone; other rows omit it.

>TRBJ2-7|TRBV10-3|NA|NA
TGTGTCATCAAGAGAGTCTCTGCTTACGAGCAGTACTTC
CVIKRVSAYEQYF
>TRBJ1-6|TRBV11-2|NA|NA
TGTGCCAGCAGCTTAGGAGGGGACAATGACTCACCCCTTCACTTT
CASSLGGDNDSPLHF
>TRBJ2-2|TRBV6-2/TRBV6-3|NA|NA
TGTGCCCGCAGTTTCTTGACCGAGCCCGGGGAGCTGTTTTTT
CARSFLTEPGELFF
>TRBJ2-6|TRBV29-1|NA|NA
TGCAGCGTTGAGGGTATTTCTGGGGCCAACGTCATGACTTTC
CSVEGISGANVMTF
>TRBJ2-3|TRBV12-5|NA|many
TGTGCTAGTGGCCCAGGGAGTCTGACAGATACGCAGTATTTT
CASGPGSLTDTQYF
>TRBJ2-7|TRBV5-4|TRBD1|NA
TGTGCGAGCAGCCGTCAACAGGGGGCGACCTACGTGCAGTACTTC
CASSRQQGATYVQYF
>TRBJ2-7|TRBV5-5|NA|NA
NA
CASSLAVAAGSYEQCF
>TRBJ2-1|TRBV4-3|NA|NA
TGCGCCAGCAGCCAGGTGGGAAGGCTACCCAATGAGCAGATCTTC
CASSQVGRLPNEQIF
>TRBJ2-5|TRBV6-5|TRBD2|few
TGCGCCAGCAGCGATACCTGGACCGCGGGGGCCCAGTACTTC
CASSDTWTAGAQYF
>TRBJ1-1|TRBV4-2|NA|NA
TGTGCCAGCGGCCAAGTCGGACAGCTTGAGAGTACTGAAGCTTTCTTT
CASGQVGQLESTEAFF
>TRBJ1-5|TRBV2|TRBD1|NA
TGTGGCAGCAGGGGGGACGGGGGAAGGGACAATCAGCCCCGGCATTTT
CGSRGDGGRDNQPRHF
>TRBJ2-5|TRBV11-2|NA|many
TGTGCCAGCAGCTTAGGGGGGGGCGAGACCCAGTACTTC
CASSLGGGETQYF
>TRBJ2-5|TRBV11-2|NA|NA
TGTGCCAGCAGCTTTACAGTGAAAGAGACTCAGTACTTC
CASSFTVKETQYF
>TRBJ2-7|TRBV20-1|NA|NA
TGCAGTGTTTTCATAGCGGCAAGCTCCTACGAGCAGTACTTC
CSVFIAASSYEQYF
>TRBJ1-1|TRBV5-6|NA|NA
TGTGTCAGCAACTTGGTTCAGGGCAGTGAAGCTCTCTTT
CVSNLVQGSEALF
>TRBJ2-1|TRBV11-3|TRBD2|NA
TGTGCCAGCAGCTTAGATCGGCTAGCGGGAGTAGATAATGAGAAGTTCTTC
CASSLDRLAGVDNEKFF
>TRBJ2-5|TRBV11-1|TRBD1|NA
TGTGCCAGCAGCTTGGTAACAGGGGGCCTTTACCAAGAGACCCAGGACTTC
CASSLVTGGLYQETQDF